This T cell receptor beta chain originates from a study of CD8+ T cells in alopecia areata. This clone was observed a handful of times. The antigen is unknown. cDNA prepared by RNA extraction and subsequent reverse transcription served as the template for sequencing. Measured with immunoSEQ multiplex PCR; TCRdb has only the in-frame clones, and not every one. The repertoire holds some 180,000 clones, with roughly 63% as singletons. The CDR3 length is 14 residues. Deletions cut 1 base from V and 3 bases from J, with 11 bases between. In germline, CDR1 is SGHDT, CDR2 YYEEEE. Alopecia areata patients gave lesional scalp punch biopsies and peripheral blood samples. Study results and limitations: An increase in clonality over normal scalp was evident in lesional scalp, especially alopecia totalis/universalis. Resident alphabeta T-cell populations of normal skin are likewise subject to sequencing in scalp samples. Against the mouse data, patients shared TCRs less clearly, possibly for HLA reasons.

The specimen comprised CD4+ T cells sorted from blood, sampled at week 0. This clonotype was sampled from a human donor with alopecia areata. The chain couples TRBV5-6 to TRBJ2-7; no firm D call. The CDR3 nucleotides are TGTGCCAGCAGCTTGCGATCGGCAGGCTACGAGCAGTACTTC. It specifies CASSLRSAGYEQYF.